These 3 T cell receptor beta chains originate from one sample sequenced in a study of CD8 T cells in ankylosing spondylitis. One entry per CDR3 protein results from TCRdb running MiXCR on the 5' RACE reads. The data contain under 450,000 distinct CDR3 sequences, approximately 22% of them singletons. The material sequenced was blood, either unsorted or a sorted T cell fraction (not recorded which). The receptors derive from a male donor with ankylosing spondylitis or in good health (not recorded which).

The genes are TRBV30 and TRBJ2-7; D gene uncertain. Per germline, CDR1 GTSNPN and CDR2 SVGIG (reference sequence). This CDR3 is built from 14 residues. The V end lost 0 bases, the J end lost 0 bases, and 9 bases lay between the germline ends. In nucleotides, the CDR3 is TGTGCCTGGAGTGTAAGCGCGGTCTCCTACGAGCAGTACTTC. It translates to CAWSVSAVSYEQYF.

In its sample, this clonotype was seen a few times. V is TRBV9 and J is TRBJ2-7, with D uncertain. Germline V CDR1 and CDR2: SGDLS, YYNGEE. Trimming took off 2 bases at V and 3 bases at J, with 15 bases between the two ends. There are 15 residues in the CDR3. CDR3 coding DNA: TGTGCCAGCAGCGTTGACTCCCCTTTGAGCTACGAGCAGTACTTC. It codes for CASSVDSPLSYEQYF. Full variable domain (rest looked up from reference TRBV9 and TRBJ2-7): DSGVTQTPKHLITATGQRVTLRCSPRSGDLSVYWYQQSLDQGLQFLIQYYNGEERAKGNILERFSAQQFPDLHSELNLSSLELGDSALYFCASSVDSPLSYEQYFGPGTRLTVT.

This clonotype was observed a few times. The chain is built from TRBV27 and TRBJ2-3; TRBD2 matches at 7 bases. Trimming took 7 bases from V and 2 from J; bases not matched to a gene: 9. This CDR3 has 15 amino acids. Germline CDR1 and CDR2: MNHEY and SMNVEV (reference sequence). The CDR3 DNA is TGTGCCAGCACCGATTGGGGGGGGAACACAGATACGCAGTATTTT. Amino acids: CASTDWGGNTDTQYF.